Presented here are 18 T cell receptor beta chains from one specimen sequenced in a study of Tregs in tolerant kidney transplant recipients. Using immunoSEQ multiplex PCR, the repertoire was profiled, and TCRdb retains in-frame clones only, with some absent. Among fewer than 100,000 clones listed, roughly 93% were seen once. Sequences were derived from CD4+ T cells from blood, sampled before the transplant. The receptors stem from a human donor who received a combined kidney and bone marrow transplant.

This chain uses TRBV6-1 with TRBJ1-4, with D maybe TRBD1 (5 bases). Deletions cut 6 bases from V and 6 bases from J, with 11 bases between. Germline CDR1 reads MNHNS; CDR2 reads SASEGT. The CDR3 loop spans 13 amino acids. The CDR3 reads CASSPDSHEKLFF. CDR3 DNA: TGTGCCAGCAGCCCTGACAGCCATGAAAAACTGTTTTTT.

The CDR3: CASSFRQGRETQYF. In DNA, the CDR3 is TGTGCCAGCAGCTTCCGACAGGGAAGGGAGACCCAGTACTTC. This chain links TRBV5-6 with TRBJ2-5; 7 bases align to TRBD1. The CDR3 sequence is 14 residues long. Trimming took 2 bases from V and 5 from J; bases not matched to a gene: 6. Germline values: CDR1 SGHDT, CDR2 YYEEEE.

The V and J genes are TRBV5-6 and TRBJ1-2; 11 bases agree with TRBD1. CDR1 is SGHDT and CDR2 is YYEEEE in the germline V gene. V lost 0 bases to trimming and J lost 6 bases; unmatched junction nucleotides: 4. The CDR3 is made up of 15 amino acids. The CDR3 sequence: CASSLGTGGNDGYTF. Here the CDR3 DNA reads TGTGCCAGCAGCTTGGGGACAGGGGGCAATGATGGCTACACCTTC.

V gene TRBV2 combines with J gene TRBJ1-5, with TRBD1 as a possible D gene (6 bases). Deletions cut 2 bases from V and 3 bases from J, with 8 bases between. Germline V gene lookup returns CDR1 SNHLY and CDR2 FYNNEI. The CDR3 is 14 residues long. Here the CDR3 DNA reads TGTGCCAGCAGTGAACAGGGGCACAATCAGCCCCAGCATTTT. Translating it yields CASSEQGHNQPQHF.

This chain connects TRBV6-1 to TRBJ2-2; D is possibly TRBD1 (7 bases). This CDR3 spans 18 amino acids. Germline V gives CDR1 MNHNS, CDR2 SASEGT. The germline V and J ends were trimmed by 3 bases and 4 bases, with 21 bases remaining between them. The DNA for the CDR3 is TGTGCCAGCAGTGACTATTTACCAGGGGGGTCGATCACCGGGGAGCTGTTTTTT. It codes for CASSDYLPGGSITGELFF.

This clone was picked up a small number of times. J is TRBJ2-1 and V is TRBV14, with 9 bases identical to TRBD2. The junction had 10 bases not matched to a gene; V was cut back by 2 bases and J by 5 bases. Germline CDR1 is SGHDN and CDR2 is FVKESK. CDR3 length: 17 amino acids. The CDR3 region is CASSQIIGGRVNNEQFF. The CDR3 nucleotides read TGTGCCAGCAGCCAAATAATCGGCGGGAGGGTTAACAATGAGCAGTTCTTC.

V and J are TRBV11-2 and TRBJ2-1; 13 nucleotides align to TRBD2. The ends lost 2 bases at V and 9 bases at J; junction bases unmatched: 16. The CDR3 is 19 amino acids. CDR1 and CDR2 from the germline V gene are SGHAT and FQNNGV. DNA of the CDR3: TGTGCCAGCAGCTTATCTCGTGTGGGACTAGCGGGATCTGGGGGTGAGCAGTTCTTC. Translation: CASSLSRVGLAGSGGEQFF.

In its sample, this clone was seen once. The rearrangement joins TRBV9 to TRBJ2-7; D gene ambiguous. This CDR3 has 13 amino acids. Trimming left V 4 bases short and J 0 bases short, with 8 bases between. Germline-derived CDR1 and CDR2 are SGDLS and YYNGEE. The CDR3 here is CASSRQGSYEQYF. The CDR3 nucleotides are TGTGCCAGCAGCAGACAAGGCTCCTACGAGCAGTACTTC.

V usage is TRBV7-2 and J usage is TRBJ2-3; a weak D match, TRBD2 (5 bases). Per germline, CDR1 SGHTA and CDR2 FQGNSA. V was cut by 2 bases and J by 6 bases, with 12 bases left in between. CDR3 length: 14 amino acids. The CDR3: CASSLMVATDTQYF. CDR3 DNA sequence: TGTGCCAGCAGCTTAATGGTAGCGACGGATACGCAGTATTTT.

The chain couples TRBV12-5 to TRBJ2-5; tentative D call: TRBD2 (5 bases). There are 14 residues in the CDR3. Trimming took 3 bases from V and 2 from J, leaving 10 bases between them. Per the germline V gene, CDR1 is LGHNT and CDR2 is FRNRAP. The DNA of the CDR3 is TGTGCTAGTGGTTTTGGGGAGTCTCAAGAGACCCAGTACTTC. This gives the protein CASGFGESQETQYF.

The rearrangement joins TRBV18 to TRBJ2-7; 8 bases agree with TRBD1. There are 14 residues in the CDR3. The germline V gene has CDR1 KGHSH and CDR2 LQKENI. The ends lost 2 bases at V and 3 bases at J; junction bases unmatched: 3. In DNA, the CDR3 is TGTGCCAGCTCACCAGGGACAGGATTCTACGAGCAGTACTTC. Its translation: CASSPGTGFYEQYF.

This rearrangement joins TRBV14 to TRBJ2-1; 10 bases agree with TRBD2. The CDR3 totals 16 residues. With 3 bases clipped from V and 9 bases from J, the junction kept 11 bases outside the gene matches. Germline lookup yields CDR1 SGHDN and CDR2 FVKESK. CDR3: CASSHSRASGRGEQFF. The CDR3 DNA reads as TGTGCCAGCAGCCATTCCCGCGCTAGCGGGAGAGGTGAGCAGTTCTTC.

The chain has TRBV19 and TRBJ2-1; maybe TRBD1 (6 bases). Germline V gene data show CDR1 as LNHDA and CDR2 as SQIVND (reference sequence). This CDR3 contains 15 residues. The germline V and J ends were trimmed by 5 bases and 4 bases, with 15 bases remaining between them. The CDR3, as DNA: TGTGCCAGTAGTGTACAGGGTTTTTCTTACAATGAGCAGTTCTTC. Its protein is CASSVQGFSYNEQFF.

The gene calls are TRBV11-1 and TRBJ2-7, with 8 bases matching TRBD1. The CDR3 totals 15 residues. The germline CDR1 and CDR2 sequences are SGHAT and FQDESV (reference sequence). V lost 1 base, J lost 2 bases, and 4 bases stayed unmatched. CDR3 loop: CASSLVGQATYEQYF. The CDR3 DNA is TGTGCCAGCAGCTTAGTGGGACAGGCTACCTACGAGCAGTACTTC.

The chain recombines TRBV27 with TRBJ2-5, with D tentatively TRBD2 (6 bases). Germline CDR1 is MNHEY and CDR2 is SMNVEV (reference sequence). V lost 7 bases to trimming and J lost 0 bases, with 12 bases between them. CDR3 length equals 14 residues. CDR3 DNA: TGTGCCAGCAACAACCGGGGGAACCAAGAGACCCAGTACTTC. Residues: CASNNRGNQETQYF.

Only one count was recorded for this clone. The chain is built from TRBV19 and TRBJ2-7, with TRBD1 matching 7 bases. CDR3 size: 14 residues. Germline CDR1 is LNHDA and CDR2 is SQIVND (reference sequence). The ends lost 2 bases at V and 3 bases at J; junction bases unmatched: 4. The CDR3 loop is CASSIRSGGYEQYF. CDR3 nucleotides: TGTGCCAGTAGTATAAGGTCAGGGGGCTACGAGCAGTACTTC.

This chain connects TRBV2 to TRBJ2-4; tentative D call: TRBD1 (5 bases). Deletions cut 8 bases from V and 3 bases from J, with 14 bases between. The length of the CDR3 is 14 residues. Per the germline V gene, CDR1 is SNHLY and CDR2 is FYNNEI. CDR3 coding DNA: TGTGCCAGCTCATGGGGCCAGCACAAAAACATTCAGTACTTC. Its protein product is CASSWGQHKNIQYF.

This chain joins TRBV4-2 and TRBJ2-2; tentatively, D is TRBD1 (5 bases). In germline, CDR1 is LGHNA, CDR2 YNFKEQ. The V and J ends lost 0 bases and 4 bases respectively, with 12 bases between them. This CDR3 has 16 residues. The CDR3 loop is CASSQEPRALTGELFF. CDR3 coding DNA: TGTGCCAGCAGCCAAGAACCCAGGGCTCTCACCGGGGAGCTGTTTTTT.